A selection of T cell receptor beta chains follows, all from one sample in a study of shared clonotypes between healthy human individuals. Produced via immunoSEQ multiplex PCR; TCRdb's table is partial and in-frame only. Of around 2.5 million clones in the sample, approximately 93% were seen once. Sample: naive CD4+ T cells from PBMCs. Receptors originate from a man aged 18-30 years in good health. Some clones in this sample may be carry-over from other donors' samples. Each CDR3 is given with its conserved first and last residue. D genes are given only for firm matches. A row's size may be missing; if present it is once, few, many or a size class.

v_gene	d_gene	j_gene	abundance	CDR3aa	CDR3nt
TRBV9	TRBD2	TRBJ2-1	.	CASSLTGTSGRYNEQFF	TGTGCCAGCAGCCTTACAGGGACTAGCGGGAGGTATAATGAGCAGTTCTTC
TRBV5-1	TRBD2	TRBJ2-1	.	CASSLSLAANEQFF	TGCGCCAGCAGCTTGAGTCTAGCGGCGAATGAGCAGTTCTTC
TRBV7-3	TRBD2	TRBJ2-1	.	CASSLSPGGRNEQFF	TGTGCCAGCAGCTTAAGTCCGGGCGGGAGGAATGAGCAGTTCTTC
TRBV11-2	.	TRBJ1-1	.	CASSLGQTYRDTEAFF	TGTGCCAGCAGCTTAGGACAGACCTATCGGGACACTGAAGCTTTCTTT
TRBV28	TRBD1	TRBJ1-1	.	CASSSPTGWRTLKAFF	TGTGCCAGCAGTTCCCCGACAGGGTGGAGGACACTGAAAGCTTTCTTT
TRBV18	.	TRBJ2-7	.	CASSQIPGYEQYF	TGTGCCAGCTCACAAATCCCCGGCTACGAGCAGTACTTC
TRBV6-1	.	TRBJ1-4	.	CASTSRDANEKLFF	TGTGCCAGCACCTCCCGGGACGCTAATGAAAAACTGTTTTTT
TRBV6-4	.	TRBJ1-1	.	CASSPEGGYTEAFF	TGTGCCAGCAGCCCCGAGGGGGGATACACTGAAGCTTTCTTT
TRBV7-2	.	TRBJ1-5	.	CASSSYGRVNQPQHF	TGTGCCAGCAGCTCCTATGGCAGAGTCAATCAGCCCCAGCATTTT
TRBV10-1	TRBD2	TRBJ2-1	.	CASSARRTSGYNEQFF	TGCGCCAGCAGTGCCCGCCGGACTAGCGGATACAATGAGCAGTTCTTC
TRBV2	.	TRBJ2-3	.	CASSYQRTLTDTQYF	TGTGCCAGCAGCTACCAGCGGACTCTCACAGATACGCAGTATTTT
TRBV9	.	TRBJ2-1	.	CASSVEGPGVIYNEQFF	TGTGCCAGCAGCGTAGAAGGACCCGGGGTGATATACAATGAGCAGTTCTTC
TRBV9	TRBD2	TRBJ2-7	.	CASSARGASGTDEQYF	TGTGCCAGCAGCGCGCGTGGGGCTAGCGGGACGGACGAGCAGTACTTC
TRBV27	TRBD2	TRBJ2-1	.	CASSRTSAYNEQFF	TGTGCCAGCAGTCGGACTAGCGCGTACAATGAGCAGTTCTTC
TRBV11-2	.	TRBJ1-5	.	CASSFAGDQPQHF	TGTGCCAGCAGCTTCGCCGGGGATCAGCCCCAGCATTTT
TRBV28	.	TRBJ1-1	.	CASSPPARNTEAFF	TGTGCCAGCAGCCCGCCCGCACGGAACACTGAAGCTTTCTTT
TRBV9	.	TRBJ1-3	.	CASSGSYGLSGNTIYF	TGTGCCAGCAGCGGTAGCTATGGCCTCTCTGGAAACACCATATATTTT
TRBV5-1	TRBD2	TRBJ2-7	.	CASSLTPVVAGGPVNEQYF	TGCGCCAGCAGCTTGACCCCGGTGGTGGCGGGAGGGCCGGTAAACGAGCAGTACTTC
TRBV6-5	.	TRBJ2-5	.	CASSYPTGNAYF	TGTGCCAGCAGTTACCCAACCGGGAACGCGTACTTC
TRBV11-2	TRBD2	TRBJ2-3	.	CASSPTSGRTDTQYF	TGTGCCAGCAGCCCGACTAGCGGGCGCACAGATACGCAGTATTTT
TRBV18	TRBD1	TRBJ2-5	once	CASSPRQGQETQYF	TGTGCCAGCTCACCAAGACAGGGTCAAGAGACCCAGTACTTC
TRBV29-1	.	TRBJ1-1	once	CSVERATNTEAFF	TGCAGCGTTGAACGGGCCACGAACACTGAAGCTTTCTTT
TRBV2	TRBD2	TRBJ2-2	.	CASRLASGRLATGELFF	TGTGCCAGCAGATTGGCTAGCGGGAGGTTAGCCACCGGGGAGCTGTTTTTT
TRBV5-4	TRBD1	TRBJ2-7	.	CASSSGDSTYEQYF	TGTGCCAGCAGCTCCGGGGACAGCACCTACGAGCAGTACTTC
TRBV6-6	.	TRBJ2-1	.	CASRPQGAGEQFF	TGTGCCAGCAGGCCTCAGGGAGCTGGAGAGCAGTTCTTC
TRBV7-9	.	TRBJ1-6	.	CASHYQGSYNSPLHF	TGTGCCAGCCACTACCAGGGCTCCTATAATTCACCCCTCCACTTT
TRBV5-6	.	TRBJ1-1	.	CASSRPGQSTEAFF	TGTGCCAGCAGCCGACCAGGACAGAGCACTGAAGCTTTCTTT
TRBV14	.	TRBJ1-1	.	CASSPQGWSTEAFF	TGTGCCAGCAGCCCGCAGGGGTGGAGCACTGAAGCTTTCTTT
TRBV5-1	.	TRBJ2-7	.	CASSLGHGSYEQYF	TGCGCCAGCAGCTTAGGTCACGGCTCCTACGAGCAGTACTTC
TRBV27	.	TRBJ1-5	.	CASSQGFNQPQHF	TGTGCCAGCAGCCAGGGATTCAATCAGCCCCAGCATTTT
TRBV30	.	TRBJ1-3	.	CAWSVAGEGNTIYF	TGTGCCTGGAGTGTAGCAGGGGAGGGAAACACCATATATTTT
TRBV28	.	TRBJ2-6	.	CASSPMTGPSPSGANVLTF	TGTGCCAGCAGTCCGATGACAGGTCCCTCCCCCTCTGGGGCCAACGTCCTGACTTTC
TRBV28	.	TRBJ2-1	.	CASRGGRDYNEQFF	TGTGCCAGCAGGGGTGGGCGGGACTACAATGAGCAGTTCTTC
TRBV5-1	TRBD1	TRBJ2-7	.	CASSFGQGAGEQYF	TGCGCCAGCAGCTTCGGACAGGGGGCGGGCGAGCAGTACTTC
TRBV7-9	TRBD1	TRBJ1-1	.	CASSPTGDTEAFF	TGTGCCAGCAGCCCTACAGGGGACACTGAAGCTTTCTTT
TRBV28	TRBD1	TRBJ1-4	.	CASSYWDRASHNEKLFF	TGTGCCAGCAGTTACTGGGACAGGGCTTCCCATAATGAAAAACTGTTTTTT
TRBV19	.	TRBJ1-1	once	CASRSQDGLANTEAFF	TGTGCCAGTAGGAGCCAAGACGGGTTGGCGAACACTGAAGCTTTCTTT
TRBV2	.	TRBJ1-3	.	CASSRAGSLLVLYF	TGTGCCAGCAGTCGGGCCGGGAGTCTTTTGGTTCTATATTTT
TRBV19	.	TRBJ1-4	.	CASSMGHPNEKLFF	TGTGCCAGTAGTATGGGACACCCGAATGAAAAACTGTTTTTT
TRBV28	TRBD1	TRBJ1-2	.	CASSLVRDRSNGYTF	TGTGCCAGCAGTTTAGTTCGGGACAGGAGTAATGGCTACACCTTC
TRBV28	.	TRBJ2-2	.	CASSLGRANTGELFF	TGTGCCAGCAGTTTGGGCAGGGCGAACACCGGGGAGCTGTTTTTT
TRBV11-2	TRBD2	TRBJ2-2	.	CASKGIAGTNTGELFF	TGTGCCAGCAAGGGAATAGCGGGAACGAACACCGGGGAGCTGTTTTTT
TRBV5-4	.	TRBJ1-3	.	CASSFWGFSGNTIYF	TGTGCCAGCAGCTTTTGGGGATTCTCTGGAAACACCATATATTTT
TRBV6-5	TRBD2	TRBJ2-7	.	CASSLVGLAAEQYF	TGTGCCAGCAGTCTCGTGGGACTAGCGGCCGAGCAGTACTTC
TRBV4-3	TRBD1	TRBJ2-7	.	CASSQEYQGENYEQYF	TGCGCCAGCAGCCAAGAATATCAGGGGGAGAACTACGAGCAGTACTTC
TRBV7-7	.	TRBJ2-3	.	CASSPRIGSDTQYF	TGTGCCAGCAGCCCCCGAATTGGCTCAGATACGCAGTATTTT
TRBV27	TRBD2	TRBJ2-1	.	CASSWRREGEINEQFF	TGTGCCAGCAGTTGGCGACGGGAGGGCGAGATCAATGAGCAGTTCTTC
TRBV19	TRBD1	TRBJ2-7	.	CASKDREAYEQYF	TGTGCCAGTAAGGACAGGGAAGCCTACGAGCAGTACTTC
TRBV28	.	TRBJ1-2	.	CASSLPGVDYGYTF	TGTGCCAGCAGTCTTCCGGGTGTGGACTATGGCTACACCTTC
TRBV28	.	TRBJ1-4	.	CASIRRTAEKLFF	TGTGCCAGCATCCGTCGGACAGCTGAAAAACTGTTTTTT
TRBV7-8	.	TRBJ1-2	.	CASSLVGGRWDFRVHYTF	TGTGCCAGCAGCTTAGTGGGGGGCAGGTGGGATTTCAGAGTTCACTACACCTTC
TRBV28	TRBD2	TRBJ2-1	.	CASGRRTSGGNEQFF	TGTGCCAGCGGCCGTCGGACTAGCGGAGGGAATGAGCAGTTCTTC
TRBV28	.	TRBJ1-1	.	CASSPPTLNTEAFF	TGTGCCAGCAGTCCCCCTACCTTGAACACTGAAGCTTTCTTT
TRBV4-1	TRBD1	TRBJ2-2	.	CASSLGTGKTGELFF	TGCGCCAGCAGCCTCGGGACAGGGAAAACCGGGGAGCTGTTTTTT
TRBV29-1	.	TRBJ2-7	.	CSVRPGAISYEQYF	TGCAGCGTTCGGCCCGGGGCGATAAGCTACGAGCAGTACTTC
TRBV28	TRBD1	TRBJ2-2	.	CASSGQGAGTGELFF	TGTGCCAGCAGTGGACAGGGGGCCGGCACCGGGGAGCTGTTTTTT
TRBV18	.	TRBJ1-4	.	CASSPRQGGEKLFF	TGTGCCAGCTCACCAAGGCAGGGTGGAGAAAAACTGTTTTTT
TRBV7-3	TRBD2	TRBJ2-1	.	CASSLNPSGLYNEQFF	TGTGCCAGCAGCTTAAACCCTAGCGGTCTCTACAATGAGCAGTTCTTC
TRBV28	TRBD2	TRBJ2-7	.	CASSPSGSINHEQYF	TGTGCCAGCAGTCCTAGCGGGAGTATTAATCACGAGCAGTACTTC
TRBV27	TRBD1	TRBJ1-5	few	CASSLWGQPDQPQHF	TGTGCCAGCAGTTTATGGGGACAGCCCGACCAGCCCCAGCATTTT